What follows is one T cell receptor (beta chain) and its context. Its antigen is not identified. This sample was included in a study of T-cell memory formation after mild COVID-19. The wider study: The study found TCR clusters largely donor specific. Study-wide results and limits: Cross-reactive memory appears to have joined, as suggested by some responding clones showing up in pre-infection memory. Clones contracting across day 15 to 85 had a balanced CD4/CD8 profile; later expanding clones leaned CD4+.

This CDR3 is built from 15 residues. V dropped 2 bases and J dropped 0 bases, with 7 bases sitting between them. Germline V gene data show CDR1 as SNHLY and CDR2 as FYNNEI. Using its own MiXCR run on the 5' RACE reads, TCRdb lists one record per CDR3 protein. The sample consists of around 180,000 distinct CDR3 sequences, 16% of them appearing once. The sequencing input was PBMCs or a T cell subset sorted from them (not recorded which). The gene calls are TRBV2 and TRBJ1-4; D is ambiguous. The sequence derives from an adult woman who had mild COVID-19 (a few samples of this study predate the infection). Cell type and time point are not known. The CDR3 bases are TGTGCCAGCAGTGAACAGTCGGCAACTAATGAAAAACTGTTTTTT. Its protein is CASSEQSATNEKLFF.